The present entry profiles one T cell receptor (beta chain) with its context. V was clipped by 5 bases and J by 0 bases, with 11 bases between them. Germline values: CDR1 KGHSH, CDR2 LQKENI. The CDR3 is 15 amino acids. This specimen comes from a study of T cell responses to AZD1222 COVID-19 vaccine. TCRdb's copy holds only in-frame clones and misses some; the assay was immunoSEQ multiplex PCR. The sample has around 110,000 clones, around 90% seen once. The rearrangement joins TRBV18 to TRBJ1-3; no clear D. This receptor was taken from an adult in good health. The starting material was peripheral blood, obtained on day 0 of AZD1222 vaccination. The CDR3 sequence: CASSSTWGSGNTIYF. DNA of the CDR3: TGTGCCAGCTCATCGACGTGGGGCTCTGGAAACACCATATATTTT.